This entry lists 5 T cell receptor beta chains sequenced from one sample in a study of T cell repertoires in ileal Crohn's disease. The data were produced by immunoSEQ multiplex PCR, yet TCRdb's version contains in-frame clones alone and is incomplete. The table lists about 13,000 clones, more than 70% of them singletons. Time point specified: neoterminal ileum biopsy at postoperative endoscopy, about 6 months after surgery. The source material was ileal tissue. These receptors came from an adult with Crohn's disease.

The chain links TRBV5-8 to TRBJ1-5; D call uncertain. V lost 0 bases and J lost 3, with 10 bases in between. This CDR3 is 15 amino acids long. Germline V gene sequence: CDR1 SGHTS, CDR2 YDEGEE. CDR3 in DNA: TGTGCCAGCAGCTTGGCCTGGGCCGACAATCAGCCCCAGCATTTT. Amino acids: CASSLAWADNQPQHF.

About this clone: Other DNA sequences in this sample translate to the same CDR3. This chain joins TRBV19 and TRBJ2-1; 12 bases match TRBD1. Germline V lookup: CDR1 LNHDA, CDR2 SQIVND (reference sequence). V shed 1 base and J 6 bases; nucleotides not matched to a gene: 1. The CDR3 has 15 residues. The CDR3: CASSIGGQGANEQFF. The CDR3 bases are TGTGCCAGTAGTATAGGGGGACAGGGGGCCAATGAGCAGTTCTTC.

The chain is built from TRBV9 and TRBJ2-2, with a weak D call TRBD2 (5 bases). V was clipped by 2 bases and J by 2 bases, with 13 bases between them. Germline CDR1 is SGDLS and CDR2 is YYNGEE. This CDR3 comprises 16 residues. CDR3 region: CASSVATTANTGELFF. For the CDR3, the DNA is TGTGCCAGCAGCGTTGCGACTACCGCCAACACCGGGGAGCTGTTTTTT.

The rearrangement links TRBV5-1 to TRBJ1-5; 8 nucleotides agree with TRBD1. The CDR3 is 14 residues long. Germline CDR1 is SGHRS and CDR2 is YFSETQ. The junction had 2 bases not matched to a gene; V was cut back by 4 bases and J by 2 bases. CDR3 nucleotide sequence: TGCGCCAGCAGCCCGACAGGGGGCAATCAGCCCCAGCATTTT. Translation: CASSPTGGNQPQHF.

V usage is TRBV6-1 and J usage is TRBJ2-2; possibly TRBD2 for D (7 bases). From germline, CDR1 is MNHNS and CDR2 SASEGT. This CDR3 region has 14 residues. The V and J ends lost 11 bases and 3 bases respectively, with 16 bases between them. Here the CDR3 DNA reads TGTGCCGCCAGGGGAGGGTGGGACACCGGGGAGCTGTTTTTT. Translating gives CAARGGWDTGELFF.